This T cell receptor (beta chain) was found in a study of blood T cell repertoires in COVID-19. In the study overall: Acute-phase and convalescent COVID-19 samples originated in the United States, Italy and Spain. T cells, B-cell-depleted T cells, or PBMCs supplied cDNA or gDNA.

In the authors' workflow: Estimation of nucleated cell counts was performed using reference gene primer amplification. Using immunoSEQ multiplex PCR, the repertoire was profiled, and TCRdb retains in-frame clones only, with some absent. The DNA was the basis for D and trimming; V, J and clone size are from that table. The sample contains some 210,000 clones, around 81% of which appear only once. Researchers sorted participants into cohorts using their self-reported clinical history. The CDR3 runs to 15 residues. Per germline, CDR1 LGHNA and CDR2 YNFKEQ. V lost 6 bases to trimming and J lost 4 bases, with 16 bases between them.

The sequenced sample was PBMCs or T cells enriched from blood (not recorded which). The clonotype comes from a woman aged 45-60 years with acute COVID-19. The V call is TRBV4-2, the J call TRBJ1-5; D not resolved. CDR3 nucleotides: TGTGCCAGCAGTAGAGAGGCTCTGAATAATCAGCCCCAGCATTTT. The encoded protein is CASSREALNNQPQHF.